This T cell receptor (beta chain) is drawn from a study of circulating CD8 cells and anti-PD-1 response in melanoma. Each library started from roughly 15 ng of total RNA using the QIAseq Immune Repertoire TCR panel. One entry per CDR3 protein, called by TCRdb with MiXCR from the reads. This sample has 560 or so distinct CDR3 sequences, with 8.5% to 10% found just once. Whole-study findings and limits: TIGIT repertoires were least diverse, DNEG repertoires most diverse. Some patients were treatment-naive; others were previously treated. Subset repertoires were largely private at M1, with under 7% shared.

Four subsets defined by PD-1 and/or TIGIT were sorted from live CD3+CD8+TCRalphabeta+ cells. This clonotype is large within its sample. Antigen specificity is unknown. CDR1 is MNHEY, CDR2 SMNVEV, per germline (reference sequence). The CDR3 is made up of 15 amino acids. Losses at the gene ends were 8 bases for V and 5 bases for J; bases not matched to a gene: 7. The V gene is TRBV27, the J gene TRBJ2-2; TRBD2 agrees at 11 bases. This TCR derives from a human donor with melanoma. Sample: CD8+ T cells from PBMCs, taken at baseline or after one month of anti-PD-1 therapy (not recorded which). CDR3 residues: CASSPLAGVTGELFF. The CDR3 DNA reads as TGTGCCAGCTCACCACTAGCGGGGGTTACCGGGGAGCTGTTTTTT.